What follows are 29 T cell receptor beta chains derived from one specimen sequenced in a study of OX40 agonist ivuxolimab in advanced cancers. Libraries were prepared by immunoSEQ multiplex PCR; TCRdb keeps only in-frame clonotypes and omits some of them. The table records about 59,000 clones, about 87% of them present only once. This sample comprised CD4+ or CD8+ T cells sorted from blood, obtained in a trial of the OX40 agonist ivuxolimab. These receptors all stem from an adult with an advanced solid tumor such as melanoma, head and neck, liver or kidney cancer.

The chain combines TRBV27 with TRBJ2-5; D might be TRBD2 (6 bases). Germline-derived CDR1 and CDR2 are MNHEY and SMNVEV (reference sequence). V was trimmed by 2 bases and J by 5 bases, leaving 15 bases between them. This CDR3 has 15 residues. The chain's CDR3 is CASSLRGTLGETQYF. In DNA, the CDR3 is TGTGCCAGCAGTTTACGGGGGACTCTAGGGGAGACCCAGTACTTC.

This chain connects TRBV28 to TRBJ2-7; perhaps D is TRBD1 or TRBD2 (5 bases each). Between the trimmed V and J ends, which lost 8 bases and 2 bases, there was a span of 13 bases. The CDR3 has 13 amino acids. The germline V gene has CDR1 MDHEN and CDR2 SYDVKM. The DNA of the CDR3 is TGTGCCAGCGATGGGACGGTGACCTACGAGCAGTACTTC. Its protein is CASDGTVTYEQYF.

The V gene is TRBV7-9, the J gene TRBJ1-5; no definite D call. This CDR3 comprises 13 residues. The ends were cut back, 2 bases at V and 5 bases at J, with 7 bases in the middle. Germline loops: CDR1 SEHNR, CDR2 FQNEAQ (reference sequence). CDR3 in amino acids: CASSLNFDQPQHF. The CDR3 nucleotides are TGTGCCAGCAGCTTAAACTTTGATCAGCCCCAGCATTTT.

This chain links TRBV10-3 with TRBJ2-7, with 10 bases lining up with TRBD2. V shed 11 bases, J shed 2 bases, and the junction held 9 bases outside the gene matches. This CDR3 region has 14 residues. Germline assignment: CDR1 ENHRY and CDR2 SYGVKD. The CDR3 is CAAKPGLATYEQYF. Written as DNA, the CDR3 is TGTGCCGCCAAACCGGGACTAGCGACCTACGAGCAGTACTTC.

The chain uses TRBV5-1 and TRBJ2-7; no clear D. The length of the CDR3 is 13 residues. The germline V gene has CDR1 SGHRS and CDR2 YFSETQ. With 4 bases removed from V and 3 bases from J, the gap between germline ends came to 11 bases. The chain's CDR3 is CASSVDRVYEQYF. Written as DNA, the CDR3 is TGCGCCAGCAGCGTCGATCGAGTCTACGAGCAGTACTTC.

Only a few counts were recorded for this clone. This chain uses TRBV5-1 with TRBJ1-1; 10 bases map to TRBD1. Germline V gene data show CDR1 as SGHRS and CDR2 as YFSETQ. Trimming took 2 bases from V and 1 from J; bases not matched to a gene: 5. The CDR3 is made up of 16 amino acids. This CDR3 is CASSFKTGGSNTEAFF. The CDR3, as DNA: TGCGCCAGCAGCTTTAAGACAGGGGGCTCGAACACTGAAGCTTTCTTT.

This clone was seen a few times. The genes are TRBV6-1 and TRBJ1-1; weak D call: TRBD1 (6 bases). V gave up 7 bases and J gave up 5 bases, with 14 bases separating them. The CDR3 runs to 13 residues. CDR1 is MNHNS and CDR2 is SASEGT in the germline V gene. DNA of the CDR3: TGTGCCAGCATACGGGGGGGCGGGACTGAAGCTTTCTTT. This encodes CASIRGGGTEAFF.

The CDR3 DNA is TGCGCCAGCAGCTTCATGCTAGCGGGGAACCAAGAGACCCAGTACTTC. Protein product: CASSFMLAGNQETQYF. This chain connects TRBV5-1 to TRBJ2-5; 9 nucleotides align to TRBD2. After removal of 2 bases from V and 0 bases from J, the junction contained 5 bases not matched to a gene. The germline V gene has CDR1 SGHRS and CDR2 YFSETQ. This CDR3 has 16 amino acids.

The CDR3 DNA sequence: TGTGCCAGCAGCCGTCTCGGGACAGGGGACCCCGGGGAGCTGTTTTTT. Its translation is CASSRLGTGDPGELFF. V is TRBV11-2 and J is TRBJ2-2; 10 bases align to TRBD1. The CDR3 length is 16 residues. Trimming cost V 5 bases and J 6 bases; bases outside gene matches: 9. Germline CDR1 and CDR2: SGHAT and FQNNGV.

V is TRBV5-1 and J is TRBJ2-1; 10 bases are a match to TRBD2. V shed 5 bases and J 5 bases; nucleotides not matched to a gene: 4. CDR1 and CDR2 from the germline V gene are SGHRS and YFSETQ. The CDR3 loop spans 14 amino acids. Written as DNA, the CDR3 is TGCGCCAGCAGAGGGACTAGCGCCAACAATGAGCAGTTCTTC. Its translation is CASRGTSANNEQFF.

This clone rates as medium-sized. The gene calls are TRBV28 and TRBJ2-1; D ambiguous. The CDR3 has 12 amino acids. V dropped 6 bases and J dropped 4 bases, with 7 bases sitting between them. Per germline, CDR1 MDHEN and CDR2 SYDVKM. The CDR3 coding sequence is TGTGCCAGCAGGCCACGTTACAATGAGCAGTTCTTC. Residues: CASRPRYNEQFF.

V usage is TRBV2 and J usage is TRBJ2-2; D may be TRBD2 (5 bases). V lost 1 base to trimming and J lost 2 bases, with 8 bases between them. In germline, CDR1 is SNHLY, CDR2 FYNNEI. The CDR3 is 15 residues long. The CDR3 DNA follows: TGTGCCAGCAGTGAAGACGGGATTAACACCGGGGAGCTGTTTTTT. It codes for CASSEDGINTGELFF.

This clone was counted only a few times. The chain combines TRBV7-9 with TRBJ2-1; D not certain. The CDR3 length is 12 residues. Trimming took off 4 bases at V and 2 bases at J, with 3 bases between the two ends. CDR1 SEHNR and CDR2 FQNEAQ come from the germline V gene (reference sequence). CDR3 loop: CASSSPYNEQFF. CDR3 nucleotides: TGTGCCAGCAGCTCACCCTACAATGAGCAGTTCTTC. The variable domain in full, with the rest retrieved from reference TRBV7-9 and TRBJ2-1, is DTGVSQNPRHKITKRGQNVTFRCDPISEHNRLYWYRQTLGQGPEFLTYFQNEAQLEKSRLLSDRFSAERPKGSFSTLEIQRTEQGDSAMYLCASSSPYNEQFFGPGTRLTVL.

The chain recombines TRBV11-3 with TRBJ2-1, with 9 bases aligning to TRBD1. Germline assignment: CDR1 SGHNT and CDR2 YENEEA. CDR3 size: 15 residues. The ends lost 3 bases at V and 3 bases at J; junction bases unmatched: 3. The CDR3 DNA sequence: TGTGCCAGCAGCTTGGGACAGGGTAACTACAATGAGCAGTTCTTC. The encoded protein is CASSLGQGNYNEQFF.

The chain couples TRBV16 to TRBJ1-4, with 9 bases identical to TRBD1. Germline V gene lookup returns CDR1 KGHSY and CDR2 FQNENV. There are 15 residues in the CDR3. The V and J ends lost 2 bases and 7 bases, in that order; junction bases with no gene match: 5. Here the CDR3 reads CASSQEGTGSEKLFF. The CDR3 DNA sequence: TGTGCCAGCAGCCAAGAGGGGACAGGGTCTGAAAAACTGTTTTTT.

This clone was seen just once. The chain is built from TRBV29-1 and TRBJ2-3; D is perhaps TRBD1 or TRBD2 (5 bases each). CDR1 is SQVTM, CDR2 ANQGSEA, per germline. Deletions cut 7 bases from V and 5 bases from J, with 19 bases between. CDR3 size: 14 residues. The CDR3 nucleotides are TGCAGCGCACAGGCCGGGACGGCCGGAGATACGCAGTATTTT. This sequence encodes CSAQAGTAGDTQYF.

The rearrangement uses TRBV4-1 and TRBJ2-7; D perhaps matches TRBD2 (6 bases). This CDR3 comprises 13 residues. CDR1 and CDR2 from the germline V gene are MGHRA and YSYEKL. The V end was cut by 8 bases, the J end by 3 bases, with 14 bases between. CDR3 amino acids: CASAGQVFYEQYF. In nucleotides, the CDR3 is TGCGCCAGCGCGGGGCAGGTGTTCTACGAGCAGTACTTC.

The V call is TRBV10-3, the J call TRBJ2-4; TRBD1 agrees at 9 bases. V lost 3 bases and J lost 7; bases outside the gene matches: 7. There are 15 residues in the CDR3. From germline, CDR1 is ENHRY and CDR2 SYGVKD. The CDR3 sequence is CAISDRRDRANIQYF. CDR3 nucleotide sequence: TGTGCCATCAGTGATCGCCGGGACAGGGCGAACATTCAGTACTTC.

This chain connects TRBV5-1 to TRBJ2-3, with 13 bases matching TRBD2. V was clipped by 2 bases and J by 4 bases; unmatched bases: 1. The CDR3 spans 15 residues. Germline V gene lookup returns CDR1 SGHRS and CDR2 YFSETQ. CDR3 region: CASSLTSGGADTQYF. CDR3 in DNA: TGCGCCAGCAGCTTAACTAGCGGGGGGGCAGATACGCAGTATTTT.

V and J are TRBV27 and TRBJ2-7, with D perhaps assigned TRBD1 or TRBD2 (6 bases each). Between the trimmed V and J ends, which lost 9 bases and 5 bases, there was a span of 11 bases. This CDR3 has 11 amino acids. The germline V gene has CDR1 MNHEY and CDR2 SMNVEV (reference sequence). The CDR3 region has the DNA TGTGCCAGTAGAAGGGGGGACGAGCAGTACTTC. The encoded protein is CASRRGDEQYF.

The chain recombines TRBV28 with TRBJ1-5, with a possible D match to TRBD1 (6 bases). This CDR3 region has 16 residues. V lost 6 bases, J lost 2 bases, and 17 bases lay in between. The germline CDR1 and CDR2 sequences are MDHEN and SYDVKM. Here the CDR3 reads CASSHQGRGGNQPQHF. The DNA for the CDR3 is TGTGCCAGCAGCCACCAGGGGAGGGGGGGCAATCAGCCCCAGCATTTT.

The sample holds one count of this clone. V is TRBV11-2 and J is TRBJ2-7; 7 positions match TRBD1. The trim removed 3 bases at V and 0 bases at J, leaving 5 bases unmatched. Germline-derived CDR1 and CDR2 are SGHAT and FQNNGV. The CDR3 spans 15 residues. The CDR3 region is CASSFSTGSSYEQYF. Here the CDR3 DNA reads TGTGCCAGCAGCTTTTCGACAGGGAGCTCCTACGAGCAGTACTTC. Full variable domain (remainder filled in from reference TRBV11-2 and TRBJ2-7): EAGVAQSPRYKIIEKRQSVAFWCNPISGHATLYWYQQILGQGPKLLIQFQNNGVVDDSQLPKDRFSAERLKGVDSTLKIQPAKLEDSAVYLCASSFSTGSSYEQYFGPGTRLTVT.

The genes are TRBV7-2 and TRBJ2-5; D may be TRBD1 or TRBD2 (5 bases each). Germline V gives CDR1 SGHTA, CDR2 FQGNSA. CDR3 length: 14 residues. The V and J ends lost 5 bases and 7 bases respectively, with 17 bases between them. Here the CDR3 reads CASSLTGLARTQYF. The DNA for the CDR3 is TGTGCCAGCAGCCTTACAGGACTGGCGAGGACCCAGTACTTC.

The rearrangement links TRBV28 to TRBJ1-5, with 9 bases matching TRBD1. In germline, CDR1 is MDHEN, CDR2 SYDVKM. V gave up 7 bases and J gave up 6 bases; unmatched junction bases: 7. The CDR3 has 14 residues. Here the CDR3 reads CASTLQGAGQPQHF. In nucleotides, the CDR3 is TGTGCCAGCACCCTACAGGGGGCAGGTCAGCCCCAGCATTTT.

The CDR3 is CASSFTSGETQYF. The CDR3 region has the DNA TGTGCCAGCAGCTTTACTAGCGGAGAGACCCAGTACTTC. The chain carries TRBV11-2 and TRBJ2-5, with 8 positions matching TRBD2. V shed 3 bases and J 4 bases; nucleotides not matched to a gene: 1. The CDR3 consists of 13 residues. Per the germline V gene, CDR1 is SGHAT and CDR2 is FQNNGV.

CDR3 amino acids: CASSGGFTDTQYF. The CDR3, as DNA: TGTGCCAGCAGTGGCGGGTTTACAGATACGCAGTATTTT. This chain uses TRBV2 with TRBJ2-3, with a weak D call TRBD2 (5 bases). V was clipped by 4 bases and J by 3 bases, with 8 bases between them. The CDR3 spans 13 residues. Germline V gene lookup returns CDR1 SNHLY and CDR2 FYNNEI.

The chain is built from TRBV5-5 and TRBJ1-1; 9 nucleotides align to TRBD1. CDR3 length: 14 residues. Germline CDR1 SGHKS, CDR2 YYEKEE (reference sequence). Trimming cost V 5 bases and J 3 bases; bases outside gene matches: 5. CDR3 residues: CASSRDRVYTEAFF. CDR3 nucleotide sequence: TGTGCCAGCAGTCGGGACAGGGTCTACACTGAAGCTTTCTTT.

The genes are TRBV28 and TRBJ2-2; maybe TRBD2 (6 bases). Germline V lookup: CDR1 MDHEN, CDR2 SYDVKM. The length of the CDR3 is 14 residues. The germline V and J ends were trimmed by 5 bases and 4 bases, with 11 bases remaining between them. In nucleotides, the CDR3 is TGTGCCAGCAGTGGGCAGGGACTCACCGGGGAGCTGTTTTTT. Its translation: CASSGQGLTGELFF.

The genes are TRBV6-6 and TRBJ1-4, with 10 positions matching TRBD1. V gave up 6 bases and J gave up 7 bases; unmatched junction bases: 8. Germline CDR1 MNHNY, CDR2 SVGAGI (reference sequence). The CDR3 runs to 15 residues. The CDR3 DNA reads TGTGCCAGCAGATATCAGACAGGGGGCCTTGAAAAACTGTTTTTT. Translating it yields CASRYQTGGLEKLFF.